This record looks at one T cell receptor beta chain sequence and its context. The data are from a study of blood T cell repertoires in COVID-19. The overall study: PBMCs, B-cell-depleted T cells, or T cells were the source of the cDNA or gDNA that made up the material.

The method was immunoSEQ multiplex PCR; TCRdb's version includes in-frame clones alone and lacks a portion of them. The repertoire consists of some 75,000 clones, with roughly 82% occurring once and the leading ten covering 15% to 20%. CDR1 is KGHDR, CDR2 SFDVKD, per germline. This CDR3 contains 13 residues. Trimming removed 10 bases from V and 3 bases from J, with 12 bases in between. Sequenced input: peripheral blood. The rearrangement uses TRBV24-1 and TRBJ2-1; D gene ambiguous. This TCR derives from an elderly woman with active or convalescent COVID-19. In DNA, the CDR3 is TGTGCCACTCACCGACGGGTCTACAATGAGCAGTTCTTC. Protein product: CATHRRVYNEQFF.